Following are 32 T cell receptor beta chains from one sample sequenced in a study of blood T cell repertoires in COVID-19. Repertoires were generated with immunoSEQ multiplex PCR, while TCRdb's copy carries only in-frame clones and drops some. The repertoire includes hundreds of thousands of clones, over 70% of them detected once, and less than 1.6% sits in the top ten. The sequencing sample was made of peripheral blood. The receptors here all came from a middle-aged woman who had recovered from COVID-19.

This chain uses TRBV14 with TRBJ1-1; D may be TRBD1 (6 bases). Per the germline V gene, CDR1 is SGHDN and CDR2 is FVKESK. The germline V and J ends were trimmed by 6 bases and 1 base, with 12 bases remaining between them. The CDR3 contains 14 residues. In nucleotides, the CDR3 is TGTGCCAGCAGTCCCGGGACACCGAACACTGAAGCTTTCTTT. Translated: CASSPGTPNTEAFF.

This chain links TRBV7-2 with TRBJ2-1; D gene ambiguous. The CDR3 consists of 15 residues. Germline V gene sequence: CDR1 SGHTA, CDR2 FQGNSA. The V end was cut by 4 bases, the J end by 0 bases, with 10 bases between. CDR3 in DNA: TGTGCCAGCAGCTCCCGCCTATACTCCTACAATGAGCAGTTCTTC. Translated, it gives CASSSRLYSYNEQFF.

The rearrangement uses TRBV29-1 and TRBJ2-5, with 7 bases aligning to TRBD1. From germline, CDR1 is SQVTM and CDR2 ANQGSEA. The CDR3 runs 13 residues. The trim removed 4 bases at V and 5 bases at J, leaving 7 bases unmatched. The CDR3 is CSVARTGDETQYF. The DNA of the CDR3 is TGCAGCGTTGCTAGAACAGGGGACGAGACCCAGTACTTC.

This clone came up a few times. The V call is TRBV6-5, the J call TRBJ1-2, with TRBD1 identical over 7 bases. This CDR3 contains 14 residues. After removal of 5 bases from V and 8 bases from J, the junction contained 11 bases not matched to a gene. The germline gives CDR1 MNHEY, CDR2 SVGAGI. The CDR3 DNA reads TGTGCCAGCAGTCGTAGGGACAGCTGGGACGGCTACACCTTC. Amino acid sequence: CASSRRDSWDGYTF.

The chain combines TRBV18 with TRBJ2-3; TRBD1 is a possible D gene (6 bases). The CDR3 has 15 residues. Germline assignment: CDR1 KGHSH and CDR2 LQKENI. V was shortened by 3 bases and J by 1 base, with 11 bases between the two germline ends. In nucleotides, the CDR3 is TGTGCCAGCTCACCTAACAGGGAAGGCACAGATACGCAGTATTTT. Encoded protein: CASSPNREGTDTQYF. The full variable domain, in which reference TRBV18 and TRBJ2-3 provide the parts outside the CDR3, is NAGVMQNPRHLVRRRGQEARLRCSPMKGHSHVYWYRQLPEEGLKFMVYLQKENIIDESGMPKERFSAEFPKEGPSILRIQQVVRGDSAAYFCASSPNREGTDTQYFGPGTRLTVL.

The chain recombines TRBV7-2 with TRBJ1-3; perhaps TRBD1 as D (6 bases). Trimming cost V 5 bases and J 4 bases, with 12 bases left between them. Germline V gene data show CDR1 as SGHTA and CDR2 as FQGNSA. This CDR3 has 14 amino acids. The CDR3 bases are TGTGCCAGCAGCCCGGGACATCCCGGAAACACCATATATTTT. This encodes CASSPGHPGNTIYF. The full variable domain, with the rest looked up from reference TRBV7-2 and TRBJ1-3, is GAGVSQSPSNKVTEKGKDVELRCDPISGHTALYWYRQSLGQGLEFLIYFQGNSAPDKSGLPSDRFSAERTGGSVSTLTIQRTQQEDSAVYLCASSPGHPGNTIYFGEGSWLTVV.

This clone occurred a few times. This chain joins TRBV5-4 and TRBJ2-7; TRBD1 matches at 8 bases. V lost 0 bases and J lost 4; bases outside the gene matches: 9. CDR1 and CDR2 (germline): SGHNT, YYREEE (reference sequence). This CDR3 has 16 amino acids. CDR3 bases: TGTGCCAGCAGCTTGGGACAGGGGCAAGGACCTTACGAGCAGTACTTC. The encoded protein is CASSLGQGQGPYEQYF.

The chain links TRBV6-5 to TRBJ2-7, with TRBD1 matching over 9 bases. Germline CDR1 reads MNHEY; CDR2 reads SVGAGI. The junction had 5 bases not matched to a gene; V was cut back by 8 bases and J by 0 bases. There are 14 residues in the CDR3. CDR3 protein: CASGTGFSSYEQYF. CDR3 bases: TGTGCCAGCGGGACAGGGTTTAGCTCCTACGAGCAGTACTTC.

The chain is built from TRBV13 and TRBJ1-5; D is perhaps TRBD1 (5 bases). The CDR3 consists of 14 residues. Trimming stripped 5 bases from V and 4 bases from J, with 12 bases between. Germline V CDR1 and CDR2: PRHDT, FYEKMQ (reference sequence). The CDR3 DNA follows: TGTGCCAGCAGCAAACGGGACTTAAATCAGCCCCAGCATTTT. Protein: CASSKRDLNQPQHF.

This clone showed up just once. The genes are TRBV7-9 and TRBJ1-2; a weak D match, TRBD1 (5 bases). CDR1 and CDR2 (germline): SEHNR, FQNEAQ (reference sequence). CDR3 length: 15 amino acids. Trimming left V 5 bases short and J 3 bases short, with 16 bases between. For the CDR3, the DNA is TGTGCCAGCAGCCCTGGTTGGGGCAGGGACTATGGCTACACCTTC. Its protein product is CASSPGWGRDYGYTF.

V usage is TRBV19 and J usage is TRBJ1-4; the match to TRBD1 covers 8 bases. The length of the CDR3 is 15 residues. Germline values: CDR1 LNHDA, CDR2 SQIVND (reference sequence). V was pared by 5 bases and J by 2 bases, with 4 bases of the junction left unmatched. This CDR3 is CASSLRTGTNEKLFF. CDR3 DNA sequence: TGTGCCAGTAGTCTCCGGACAGGGACTAATGAAAAACTGTTTTTT.

CDR3: CASSPQGAGGYNEQFF. The CDR3 coding sequence is TGTGCCAGCAGTCCTCAGGGAGCGGGGGGCTACAATGAGCAGTTCTTC. The chain combines TRBV27 with TRBJ2-1, with TRBD2 identical over 9 bases. This CDR3 is 16 amino acids long. Germline values: CDR1 MNHEY, CDR2 SMNVEV (reference sequence). The J segment lost 3 bases and the V segment lost 5 bases, leaving 8 bases of the junction unmatched.

The chain recombines TRBV10-3 with TRBJ2-7, with TRBD1 identical over 8 bases. The V gene's germline CDR1 is ENHRY and CDR2 SYGVKD. The J segment lost 5 bases and the V segment lost 6 bases, leaving 3 bases of the junction unmatched. The CDR3 totals 12 residues. CDR3 in DNA: TGTGCCATCAGGACGACAGGGGACGAGCAGTACTTC. Encoded protein: CAIRTTGDEQYF.

This clone was seen a few times. V gene TRBV6-6 combines with J gene TRBJ2-1; 12 nucleotides match TRBD2. Germline V lookup: CDR1 MNHNY, CDR2 SVGAGI (reference sequence). The CDR3 sequence is 15 residues long. V gave up 6 bases and J gave up 6 bases; unmatched junction bases: 6. The CDR3, as DNA: TGTGCCAGCAGCATGACTAGCGGGGGACCCAATGAGCAGTTCTTC. As protein: CASSMTSGGPNEQFF.

This chain joins TRBV6-5 and TRBJ1-1, with 8 positions matching TRBD1. Germline CDR1 MNHEY, CDR2 SVGAGI. Trimming cost V 7 bases and J 4 bases; bases outside gene matches: 5. This CDR3 is built from 13 residues. The CDR3 spells CASIVTGGTEAFF. In DNA, the CDR3 is TGTGCCAGCATCGTAACAGGGGGCACTGAAGCTTTCTTT.

The chain carries TRBV2 and TRBJ1-5; D unresolved. V was shortened by 5 bases and J by 0 bases, with 8 bases between the two germline ends. The CDR3 length is 14 residues. CDR1 is SNHLY and CDR2 is FYNNEI in the germline V gene. The CDR3 region has the DNA TGTGCCAGCAGTCGAGAGCCTAGCAATCAGCCCCAGCATTTT. This encodes CASSREPSNQPQHF. Variable domain in full (rest from reference TRBV2 and TRBJ1-5): EPEVTQTPSHQVTQMGQEVILRCVPISNHLYFYWYRQILGQKVEFLVSFYNNEISEKSEIFDDQFSVERPDGSNFTLKIRSTKLEDSAMYFCASSREPSNQPQHFGDGTRLSIL.

This chain joins TRBV19 and TRBJ2-3; 9 nucleotides line up with TRBD2. Germline CDR1 is LNHDA and CDR2 is SQIVND (reference sequence). The CDR3 consists of 16 residues. J lost 0 bases, V lost 5 bases, and 6 bases had no gene match. The CDR3, as DNA: TGTGCCAGTAGTGTGACTAGCGGTACTAGCACAGATACGCAGTATTTT. Its protein product is CASSVTSGTSTDTQYF.

The chain recombines TRBV6-5 with TRBJ2-7; 7 bases align to TRBD1. The germline CDR1 and CDR2 sequences are MNHEY and SVGAGI. The junction had 6 bases not matched to a gene; V was cut back by 7 bases and J by 3 bases. The CDR3 totals 13 residues. The CDR3 region is CASMETGHYEQYF. The CDR3 DNA sequence: TGTGCCAGCATGGAGACAGGGCACTACGAGCAGTACTTC.

In DNA form, the CDR3 reads TGTGCCAGTAGTATAGCTCAGGGACTAGCGGGGGGTTCTGGGACCCAGTACTTC. Amino acids: CASSIAQGLAGGSGTQYF. This chain joins TRBV19 and TRBJ2-5; 15 nucleotides match TRBD2. The CDR3 covers 18 residues. J gave up 7 bases and V 1 base, and 10 bases lay outside the gene matches. CDR1 and CDR2 from the germline V gene are LNHDA and SQIVND (reference sequence).

This chain joins TRBV6-2 or TRBV6-3 and TRBJ2-7; the match to TRBD1 covers 9 bases. Germline assignment: CDR1 MNHEY and CDR2 SVGEGT. The ends lost 4 bases at V and 5 bases at J; junction bases unmatched: 15. The CDR3 sequence is 17 residues long. DNA of the CDR3: TGTGCCAGCAGTTCCTTATCTGGACAGGGGAATTTCAACGAGCAGTACTTC. Amino acids: CASSSLSGQGNFNEQYF.

V usage is TRBV19 and J usage is TRBJ2-3; no clear D. CDR3 length equals 12 residues. Germline V CDR1 and CDR2: LNHDA, SQIVND (reference sequence). The V and J ends lost 5 bases and 5 bases respectively, with 8 bases between them. In DNA, the CDR3 is TGTGCCAGTAGTCCTTATCGAGATACGCAGTATTTT. It codes for CASSPYRDTQYF.

This clone was detected a few times. This sequence joins TRBV7-8 and TRBJ2-7; TRBD2 aligns across 8 bases. CDR1 and CDR2 from the germline V gene are SGHVS and FQNEAQ. Trimming at V came to 1 base and at J to 3 bases, leaving 5 bases not matched to a gene. This CDR3 comprises 15 residues. CDR3 sequence: CASSLEPSGYYEQYF. In DNA form, the CDR3 reads TGTGCCAGCAGCTTAGAACCTAGCGGGTACTACGAGCAGTACTTC. Full variable domain (outside the CDR3, taken from reference TRBV7-8 and TRBJ2-7): GAGVSQSPRYKVAKRGQDVALRCDPISGHVSLFWYQQALGQGPEFLTYFQNEAQLDKSGLPSDRFFAERPEGSVSTLKIQRTQQEDSAVYLCASSLEPSGYYEQYFGPGTRLTVT.

CDR3 in amino acids: CASRSGVAGYYGEAFF. In DNA, the CDR3 is TGTGCCAGCAGAAGTGGGGTGGCGGGATATTACGGTGAAGCTTTCTTT. This rearrangement joins TRBV5-6 to TRBJ1-1; D ambiguous. The germline CDR1 and CDR2 sequences are SGHDT and YYEEEE. The CDR3 is 16 amino acids. With 5 bases removed from V and 7 bases from J, the gap between germline ends came to 24 bases. The full variable domain, rest sourced from reference TRBV5-6 and TRBJ1-1, is DAGVTQSPTHLIKTRGQQVTLRCSPKSGHDTVSWYQQALGQGPQFIFQYYEEEERQRGNFPDRFSGHQFPNYSSELNVNALLLGDSALYLCASRSGVAGYYGEAFFGQGTRLTVV.

The CDR3 DNA reads TGTGCCAGCAGCTTAGTGACAGGGGGCTCTGGCTCTGGGGCCAACGTCCTGACTTTC. It yields the protein CASSLVTGGSGSGANVLTF. The chain uses TRBV11-2 and TRBJ2-6; 10 bases are shared with TRBD1. The CDR3 has 19 residues. CDR1 and CDR2 from the germline V gene are SGHAT and FQNNGV. J gave up 0 bases and V 1 base, and 6 bases lay outside the gene matches.

CDR3 DNA: TGTGCCAGCAGCTCGGGACAGGGGCTCCCCTACGAGCAGTACTTC. Translated: CASSSGQGLPYEQYF. This chain links TRBV7-2 with TRBJ2-7; TRBD1 matches at 10 bases. V trimming: 4 bases; J trimming: 2 bases; junction bases outside the gene matches: 5. CDR1 is SGHTA, CDR2 FQGNSA, per germline. The CDR3 runs 15 residues. The full variable domain, in which reference TRBV7-2 and TRBJ2-7 provide the parts outside the CDR3, is GAGVSQSPSNKVTEKGKDVELRCDPISGHTALYWYRQSLGQGLEFLIYFQGNSAPDKSGLPSDRFSAERTGGSVSTLTIQRTQQEDSAVYLCASSSGQGLPYEQYFGPGTRLTVT.

CDR3 DNA: TGCGCCAGCAGCGCACGTGGAGGGACCGGGGAGCTGTTTTTT. This codes for CASSARGGTGELFF. V is TRBV5-1 and J is TRBJ2-2, with D possibly TRBD2 on 6 matching bases. Germline-derived CDR1 and CDR2 are SGHRS and YFSETQ. The CDR3 is made up of 14 amino acids. Deletions cut 4 bases from V and 5 bases from J, with 12 bases between. The full variable domain, rest sourced from reference TRBV5-1 and TRBJ2-2, is KAGVTQTPRYLIKTRGQQVTLSCSPISGHRSVSWYQQTPGQGLQFLFEYFSETQRNKGNFPGRFSGRQFSNSRSEMNVSTLELGDSALYLCASSARGGTGELFFGEGSRLTVL.

Here the CDR3 reads CASSLTTNEQFF. The CDR3 DNA sequence: TGTGCCAGCAGCCTCACAACGAATGAGCAGTTCTTC. The V and J genes are TRBV7-3 and TRBJ2-1; D gene uncertain. There are 12 residues in the CDR3. With 5 bases removed from V and 7 bases from J, the gap between germline ends came to 9 bases. Germline CDR1 and CDR2: SGHTA and FQGTGA. Full variable domain (rest looked up from reference TRBV7-3 and TRBJ2-1): GAGVSQTPSNKVTEKGKYVELRCDPISGHTALYWYRQSLGQGPEFLIYFQGTGAADDSGLPNDRFFAVRPEGSVSTLKIQRTERGDSAVYLCASSLTTNEQFFGPGTRLTVL.

The V and J genes are TRBV6-5 and TRBJ2-7; tentatively, D is TRBD1 (6 bases). This CDR3 region has 15 residues. The ends were cut back, 7 bases at V and 0 bases at J, with 16 bases in the middle. CDR1 is MNHEY, CDR2 SVGAGI, per germline. The CDR3 loop reads CASTQTRDNSYEQYF. The DNA for the CDR3 is TGTGCCAGCACTCAAACCCGGGACAACTCCTACGAGCAGTACTTC.

In DNA, the CDR3 is TGCACTACGGACTATGGCTACACCTTC. It codes for CTTDYGYTF. J is TRBJ1-2 and V is TRBV29-1; no definite D call. CDR3 size: 9 residues. Germline V gene sequence: CDR1 SQVTM, CDR2 ANQGSEA. The full variable domain, in which reference TRBV29-1 and TRBJ1-2 provide the parts outside the CDR3, is SAVISQKPSRDICQRGTSLTIQCQVDSQVTMMFWYRQQPGQSLTLIATANQGSEATYESGFVIDKFPISRPNLTFSTLTVSNMSPEDSSIYLCTTDYGYTFGSGTRLTVV.

V is TRBV12-3 or TRBV12-4 and J is TRBJ2-1; 8 positions agree with TRBD2. The CDR3 is 12 amino acids. J gave up 12 bases and V 8 bases, and 9 bases lay outside the gene matches. The CDR3 sequence: CASSGGAIWQFF. CDR3 bases: TGTGCCAGCTCGGGAGGGGCAATTTGGCAGTTCTTC.

A remark on this clone: The sample holds other DNA sequences that translate to the same CDR3. The J gene is TRBJ1-2, the V gene TRBV9; D unclear. CDR3 length: 14 residues. Germline V gene lookup returns CDR1 SGDLS and CDR2 YYNGEE. V was pared by 0 bases and J by 3 bases, with 9 bases between. DNA of the CDR3: TGTGCCAGCAGCGTAGGAGACTCCTACTATGGCTACACCTTC. Translated, it gives CASSVGDSYYGYTF.

This clone has just a few counts. V usage is TRBV20-1 and J usage is TRBJ1-5; D is perhaps TRBD1 (6 bases). This CDR3 is 15 amino acids long. Germline V CDR1 and CDR2: DFQATT, SNEGSKA (reference sequence). Trimming removed 3 bases from V and 0 bases from J, with 12 bases in between. CDR3 coding DNA: TGCAGTGCTAGTCAGAGACAGGATAGCAATCAGCCCCAGCATTTT. Its translation is CSASQRQDSNQPQHF.